The next 16 T cell receptor beta chains were all read from a single sample in a study of shared clonotypes between healthy human individuals (TCRdb year 2020). The method behind the library was the immunoSEQ multiplex PCR assay. In TCRdb, the immuneACCESS table is reduced to in-frame sequences with V and J assigned. These tables do not hold every clone; where another copy was compared, an unresolved V gene accounts for under half, and the others remain unexplained. This sample comprises around 2.3 million clones, 90% to 96% of them detected only once. Around 0.13% of the sample is held by the ten biggest clonotypes. Sequences were obtained from naive CD4+ T cells sorted from blood. This specimen's cell subset or site label, per the study, means: CD45RA+ positively selected. These receptors all stem from a man aged 18 to 30 in good health.

This clone was recorded only once. The same CDR3 can be traced to other DNA sequences in this sample. The V and J genes are TRBV18 and TRBJ1-1, with unresolved D. The CDR3 spans 14 residues. Germline CDR1 KGHSH, CDR2 LQKENI. Trimming took 3 bases from V and 2 from J, leaving 10 bases between them. As DNA, the CDR3 is TGTGCCAGCTCACCGGGGAGCCTAAACACTGAAGCTTTCTTT. It translates to CASSPGSLNTEAFF.

The V call is TRBV7-2, the J call TRBJ2-7, with D uncertain. The V and J ends lost 0 bases and 2 bases respectively, with 11 bases between them. Germline V CDR1 and CDR2: SGHTA, FQGNSA. The CDR3 is 15 amino acids. The CDR3: CASSLAGPFTYEQYF. The CDR3 DNA follows: TGTGCCAGCAGCTTAGCAGGACCGTTTACCTACGAGCAGTACTTC.

The chain has TRBV27 and TRBJ1-4; D perhaps matches TRBD1 (5 bases). This CDR3 spans 16 amino acids. V was clipped by 5 bases and J by 5 bases, with 18 bases between them. Germline loops: CDR1 MNHEY, CDR2 SMNVEV (reference sequence). CDR3 residues: CASSTTYTGINEKLFF. CDR3 coding DNA: TGTGCCAGCAGTACTACCTATACAGGTATAAATGAAAAACTGTTTTTT. Full variable domain (missing parts from reference TRBV27 and TRBJ1-4): EAQVTQNPRYLITVTGKKLTVTCSQNMNHEYMSWYRQDPGLGLRQIYYSMNVEVTDKGDVPEGYKVSRKEKRNFPLILESPSPNQTSLYFCASSTTYTGINEKLFFGSGTQLSVL.

V is TRBV9 and J is TRBJ1-6, with D possibly being TRBD1 (6 bases). The CDR3 length is 16 residues. Germline CDR1 is SGDLS and CDR2 is YYNGEE. The V end lost 0 bases, the J end lost 7 bases, and 14 bases lay between the germline ends. CDR3 region: CASSVALQGRNSPLHF. CDR3 bases: TGTGCCAGCAGCGTAGCTCTACAGGGACGGAATTCACCCCTCCACTTT.

The chain combines TRBV30 with TRBJ2-1; no clear D. Trimming shortened V by 0 bases and J by 1 base, and 7 bases separated the two germline ends. The germline gives CDR1 GTSNPN, CDR2 SVGIG (reference sequence). This CDR3 contains 14 residues. CDR3 DNA sequence: TGTGCCTGGAGTGTGGGAAATTCCTACAATGAGCAGTTCTTC. This translates into CAWSVGNSYNEQFF.

Comment on this clone: The same CDR3 can be traced to other DNA sequences in this sample. The chain uses TRBV20-1 and TRBJ2-5; D uncertain. With 6 bases removed from V and 0 bases from J, the gap between germline ends came to 2 bases. Germline V CDR1 and CDR2: DFQATT, SNEGSKA (reference sequence). CDR3 length equals 10 residues. CDR3 residues: CSAYQETQYF. CDR3 nucleotide sequence: TGCAGTGCCTACCAAGAGACCCAGTACTTC.

This clone was seen once. At the DNA level, this CDR3 is encoded by other sequences in the same sample as well. The V and J genes are TRBV5-1 and TRBJ2-1; 13 positions agree with TRBD2. The CDR3 is 15 amino acids. Germline V gene lookup returns CDR1 SGHRS and CDR2 YFSETQ. With V trimmed by 4 bases and J by 10 bases, 8 bases remained unmatched. CDR3 in DNA: TGCGCCAGCAGCCTCGGACTAGCGGGAGTTGGGGAGCAGTTCTTC. The encoded protein is CASSLGLAGVGEQFF.

The rearrangement links TRBV6-1 to TRBJ1-1, with a weak D call TRBD1 (5 bases). CDR1 is MNHNS, CDR2 SASEGT, per germline. Between the trimmed V and J ends, which lost 1 base and 3 bases, there was a span of 12 bases. The CDR3 runs 15 residues. This CDR3 is CASSEVTGGYTEAFF. CDR3 in DNA: TGTGCCAGCAGTGAAGTTACAGGAGGGTACACTGAAGCTTTCTTT.

This rearrangement joins TRBV27 to TRBJ2-1; TRBD1 agrees at 8 bases. The CDR3 consists of 17 residues. V was pared by 5 bases and J by 6 bases, with 15 bases of the junction left unmatched. In germline, CDR1 is MNHEY, CDR2 SMNVEV (reference sequence). The CDR3 region is CASSLHRGTGSGNEQFF. CDR3 bases: TGTGCCAGCAGTCTCCACAGGGGGACGGGGTCTGGCAATGAGCAGTTCTTC.

The chain carries TRBV7-6 and TRBJ1-4, with D hard to call. CDR1 and CDR2 (germline): SGHVS, FNYEAQ. This CDR3 is 15 amino acids long. Trimming took off 1 base at V and 8 bases at J, with 14 bases between the two ends. The CDR3 loop is CASSLGVALEEKLFF. The CDR3, as DNA: TGTGCCAGCAGCTTAGGTGTAGCCCTCGAGGAAAAACTGTTTTTT.

V usage is TRBV28 and J usage is TRBJ1-2, with 7 bases that match TRBD1. Looked up from germline, CDR1 is MDHEN and CDR2 is SYDVKM. V lost 2 bases to trimming and J lost 4 bases; unmatched junction nucleotides: 4. The CDR3 length is 14 residues. CDR3 bases: TGTGCCAGCAGTTTAAGGGGGGACAGCTATGGCTACACCTTC. Protein: CASSLRGDSYGYTF.

The chain recombines TRBV10-3 with TRBJ2-7; D may match TRBD1 or TRBD2 (5 bases each). The germline gives CDR1 ENHRY, CDR2 SYGVKD. V lost 3 bases, J lost 4 bases, and 16 bases lay in between. The CDR3 spans 15 residues. CDR3 nucleotides: TGTGCCATCAGTGACCGGGACGGAGGTGCTTACGAGCAGTACTTC. Protein: CAISDRDGGAYEQYF.

On this clone itself: One end of the junction fails to match germline, which may point to a read error. The rearrangement uses TRBV7-7 and TRBJ2-1; 11 bases are a match to TRBD2. Germline loops: CDR1 SSHAT, CDR2 FNYEAQ (reference sequence). The CDR3 totals 15 residues. CDR3 nucleotide sequence: TGTGCTAGCAGCCTCGGGACTAGCGGACCCAATGAGCAGTTCTTC. It encodes CASSLGTSGPNEQFF.

V usage is TRBV7-9 and J usage is TRBJ2-5; D tentatively reads TRBD1 or TRBD2 (6 bases each). CDR3 length: 18 amino acids. CDR1 is SEHNR, CDR2 FQNEAQ, per germline (reference sequence). V shed 4 bases and J shed 4 bases, with 25 bases lying between them. The CDR3 protein is CASSSPTIGGYLIETQYF. The CDR3 nucleotides read TGTGCCAGCAGCTCACCCACGATCGGGGGCTACTTAATAGAGACCCAGTACTTC. Combining the CDR3 with reference TRBV7-9 and TRBJ2-5 gives the whole variable domain DTGVSQNPRHKITKRGQNVTFRCDPISEHNRLYWYRQTLGQGPEFLTYFQNEAQLEKSRLLSDRFSAERPKGSFSTLEIQRTEQGDSAMYLCASSSPTIGGYLIETQYFGPGTRLLVL.

The chain is built from TRBV5-1 and TRBJ2-1; 8 bases are a match to TRBD1. With 3 bases clipped from V and 6 bases from J, the junction kept 11 bases outside the gene matches. The CDR3 is 16 amino acids. Per germline, CDR1 SGHRS and CDR2 YFSETQ. The CDR3 is CASSSTGTGVGNEQFF. DNA of the CDR3: TGCGCCAGCAGCTCCACCGGGACAGGCGTTGGCAATGAGCAGTTCTTC.

Turning to this clone: The sample has other DNA sequences that encode this CDR3 too. This chain connects TRBV2 to TRBJ2-5; no reliable D call. The CDR3 covers 11 residues. Germline lookup yields CDR1 SNHLY and CDR2 FYNNEI. With 6 bases removed from V and 0 bases from J, the gap between germline ends came to 2 bases. The CDR3 sequence: CASRYQETQYF. The DNA of the CDR3 is TGTGCCAGCAGGTACCAAGAGACCCAGTACTTC.